The sequence of this TCR beta chain was determined in a study of T-cell reconstitution after alpha-beta-depleted transplantation in children. This clonotype occurred a few times. Its antigen is not identified. Trimming cost V 6 bases and J 3 bases, with 9 bases left between them. The CDR3 runs to 12 residues. Study-level points and caveats: Two months or so post-transplant, alpha-beta T cells reportedly derived from several hundred expanded graft clones. Several patients had high TCRbeta diversity at day 60; it came from surviving recipient T cells and thymic progenitors. At one year after transplant, newly produced T cells mostly accounted for T-cell counts and diversity.

A TCRbeta library incorporating unique molecular identifiers was prepared. TCRdb re-called the PCR reads through MiXCR, storing one row per CDR3 protein. The table has about a million distinct CDR3 sequences, roughly 29% seen once. The TCR was taken from a boy in the first two years of life who had a stem cell transplant for SCID, so the T cells may come from the graft donor. V is TRBV12-3 or TRBV12-4 and J is TRBJ2-7; D might be TRBD1 (6 bases). The starting material was PBMCs, mostly from graft donor cells, obtained 360 days after TCRalphabeta/CD19-depleted stem cell transplant. The CDR3 spells CASRKQGYEQYF. The CDR3 DNA follows: TGTGCCAGCAGGAAACAGGGCTACGAGCAGTACTTC.